This section outlines one T cell receptor (beta chain) sequence together with its context. The target antigen is unknown. V lost 5 bases and J lost 7; bases outside the gene matches: 14. CDR1 SGHTA and CDR2 FQGNSA come from the germline V gene. The CDR3 totals 16 residues. Through a sample-barcoded 5' primer and a J-beta primer mix, a second PCR was run for roughly 7 to 11 cycles. Researchers report that each sample yielded at least 2.5 million CDR3-containing paired-end reads. TCRdb analysed the 5' RACE reads with MiXCR anew, one entry per CDR3 protein. The profile shows around 1.7 million distinct CDR3 sequences, roughly 28% of them singletons. These data are taken from a study of blood T cells in healthy people across ages. General study results and limits: Strong correlation was found linking TCR beta diversity to naive T cell percentage.

This receptor was taken from a woman aged 25 to 39 in good health. Sequencing was carried out using blood. This chain links TRBV7-2 with TRBJ2-1; TRBD2 matches 7 bases. CDR3 protein: CASSRTPGTIGNEQFF. The CDR3 DNA reads as TGTGCCAGCAGCCGTACTCCCGGGACTATTGGGAATGAGCAGTTCTTC.